One sample yielded the 32 T cell receptor beta chains listed below, sequenced in a study of cytomegalovirus exposure and HLA in healthy donors. Method: immunoSEQ multiplex PCR; TCRdb's copy keeps in-frame clones and lacks some. The sample yields some 71,000 clones, approximately 94% seen once. Sequencing input: PBMCs. These TCRs come from a young woman in good health and CMV-seronegative.

V usage is TRBV7-2 and J usage is TRBJ2-5; TRBD1 matches at 12 bases. The CDR3 runs 16 residues. CDR1 SGHTA and CDR2 FQGNSA come from the germline V gene. V was clipped by 5 bases and J by 7 bases; unmatched bases: 11. CDR3 amino acids: CASSLTGTGGDGTQYF. As DNA, the CDR3 is TGTGCCAGCAGCCTAACCGGGACAGGGGGCGATGGGACCCAGTACTTC.

The CDR3 nucleotides read TGTGCCACCAGTTCCCGGTGGGCAGGGGAGACCCAGTACTTC. It specifies CATSSRWAGETQYF. The J gene is TRBJ2-5, the V gene TRBV15; D perhaps matches TRBD1 (5 bases). CDR3 length equals 14 residues. V dropped 6 bases and J dropped 5 bases, with 16 bases sitting between them. Germline assignment: CDR1 LNHNV and CDR2 YYDKDF (reference sequence).

This rearrangement joins TRBV2 to TRBJ1-5, with TRBD1 as a possible D gene (5 bases). Germline CDR1 SNHLY, CDR2 FYNNEI. The CDR3 covers 16 residues. Deletions cut 2 bases from V and 4 bases from J, with 15 bases between. CDR3 coding DNA: TGTGCCAGCAGTGAAACCCCGGACATTATTAATCAGCCCCAGCATTTT. It codes for CASSETPDIINQPQHF. The entire variable domain, with the rest obtained from reference TRBV2 and TRBJ1-5, is as follows: EPEVTQTPSHQVTQMGQEVILRCVPISNHLYFYWYRQILGQKVEFLVSFYNNEISEKSEIFDDQFSVERPDGSNFTLKIRSTKLEDSAMYFCASSETPDIINQPQHFGDGTRLSIL.

This clone was counted a single time. The chain carries TRBV23-1 and TRBJ1-4; 7 nucleotides line up with TRBD1. TRBV23-1 is flagged as an ORF with uncertain function. J was trimmed by 5 bases and V by 6 bases; bases with no gene match: 6. The CDR3 is 14 residues long. The CDR3 sequence is CASRKGTDNEKLFF. The CDR3 nucleotides are TGCGCCAGCAGGAAAGGGACAGACAATGAAAAACTGTTTTTT.

This chain links TRBV7-9 with TRBJ2-2; maybe TRBD1 (6 bases). This CDR3 is 15 amino acids long. The germline V gene encodes CDR1 SEHNR and CDR2 FQNEAQ (reference sequence). Deletions cut 5 bases from V and 7 bases from J, with 17 bases between. The CDR3 DNA reads TGTGCCAGCAGCCTACCACAGGGTATTGGCGGGGAGCTGTTTTTT. Its translation: CASSLPQGIGGELFF.

The rearrangement joins TRBV19 to TRBJ2-7; 9 nucleotides line up with TRBD2. The ends lost 1 base at V and 4 bases at J; junction bases unmatched: 5. Germline-derived CDR1 and CDR2 are LNHDA and SQIVND (reference sequence). CDR3 length: 15 amino acids. The CDR3 region is CASSIVRTSVYEQYF. The CDR3 DNA is TGTGCCAGTAGTATAGTCCGGACTAGCGTATACGAGCAGTACTTC.

This chain links TRBV28 with TRBJ1-1; a weak D match, TRBD1 (5 bases). V was trimmed by 4 bases and J by 0 bases, leaving 9 bases between them. The CDR3 totals 14 residues. Looked up from germline, CDR1 is MDHEN and CDR2 is SYDVKM. In DNA, the CDR3 is TGTGCCAGCAGTTCAGGGCCCTTGAACACTGAAGCTTTCTTT. It codes for CASSSGPLNTEAFF.

The chain employs TRBV6-5 and TRBJ2-1, with 7 positions matching TRBD2. Germline CDR1 MNHEY, CDR2 SVGAGI. J lost 4 bases, V lost 7 bases, and 7 bases had no gene match. This CDR3 is built from 14 residues. CDR3 bases: TGTGCCAGCAACCTAGGGAGGGGATACAATGAGCAGTTCTTC. Its protein product is CASNLGRGYNEQFF.

The rearrangement joins TRBV6-6 to TRBJ1-5; TRBD1 is a possible D gene (5 bases). CDR1 and CDR2 from the germline V gene are MNHNY and SVGAGI (reference sequence). The V end was cut by 3 bases, the J end by 0 bases, with 12 bases between. The CDR3 consists of 16 residues. The CDR3 protein is CASSYLGDYSNQPQHF. CDR3 nucleotide sequence: TGTGCCAGCAGTTATTTAGGGGACTATAGCAATCAGCCCCAGCATTTT.

The V call is TRBV5-4, the J call TRBJ1-2, with TRBD1 matching 7 bases. This CDR3 is built from 16 residues. V gave up 4 bases and J gave up 3 bases; unmatched junction bases: 12. The germline V gene has CDR1 SGHNT and CDR2 YYREEE (reference sequence). CDR3 sequence: CASSPGQDRRYYGYTF. In DNA form, the CDR3 reads TGTGCCAGCAGCCCGGGGCAGGACAGGAGATACTATGGCTACACCTTC.

The chain is built from TRBV5-8 and TRBJ2-2; D is ambiguous. CDR3 length equals 14 residues. The V end was cut by 2 bases, the J end by 1 base, with 6 bases between. Germline V gives CDR1 SGHTS, CDR2 YDEGEE. This CDR3 is CASSFYRNTGELFF. As DNA, the CDR3 is TGTGCCAGCAGCTTTTACAGGAACACCGGGGAGCTGTTTTTT.

The genes are TRBV6-5 and TRBJ2-2; 7 bases match TRBD1. The germline CDR1 and CDR2 sequences are MNHEY and SVGAGI. The CDR3 has 15 residues. The V segment lost 8 bases and the J segment 6 bases; nucleotides outside the gene matches: 12. CDR3 nucleotides: TGTGCCAGCTTTTACTTCCGACAGGGACCCGGGGAGCTGTTTTTT. Residues: CASFYFRQGPGELFF.

The rearrangement links TRBV7-2 to TRBJ2-1, with 7 bases that match TRBD2. This CDR3 is 19 amino acids long. V gave up 5 bases and J gave up 3 bases; unmatched junction bases: 19. Germline-derived CDR1 and CDR2 are SGHTA and FQGNSA. The CDR3 sequence: CASSRRGGTSPRDYNEQFF. The CDR3 nucleotides read TGTGCCAGCAGCCGTAGGGGAGGGACCTCTCCAAGGGACTACAATGAGCAGTTCTTC.

This chain uses TRBV28 with TRBJ2-1, with D possibly TRBD1 on 6 matching bases. The CDR3 is 14 amino acids. Germline V gives CDR1 MDHEN, CDR2 SYDVKM. The ends were cut back, 5 bases at V and 6 bases at J, with 14 bases in the middle. The chain's CDR3 is CASSRDILGNEQFF. CDR3 bases: TGTGCCAGCAGTCGGGACATCCTAGGCAATGAGCAGTTCTTC.

This sequence joins TRBV10-1 and TRBJ2-7, with a tentative D call TRBD1 (5 bases). Deletions cut 2 bases from V and 6 bases from J, with 17 bases between. This CDR3 has 15 residues. CDR1 and CDR2 (germline): WNHNN, SYGVQD (reference sequence). The CDR3, as DNA: TGCGCCAGCAGTGAGATAAGGGGTCCACTCGGCGAGCAGTACTTC. Translation: CASSEIRGPLGEQYF.

V gene TRBV6-4 combines with J gene TRBJ2-1, with 9 bases aligning to TRBD1. The V gene's germline CDR1 is MRHNA and CDR2 SNTAGT. This CDR3 is built from 14 residues. V dropped 0 bases and J dropped 6; count of bases not matched to a gene: 0. The CDR3 DNA reads TGTGCCAGCAGTGACTCGACAGGGGGCAATGAGCAGTTCTTC. Its translation is CASSDSTGGNEQFF.

The genes are TRBV28 and TRBJ2-7, with D hard to call. The length of the CDR3 is 14 residues. The germline V and J ends were trimmed by 3 bases and 2 bases, with 11 bases remaining between them. Per the germline V gene, CDR1 is MDHEN and CDR2 is SYDVKM. CDR3 loop: CASSLLQNPYEQYF. DNA of the CDR3: TGTGCCAGCAGTTTGTTACAGAACCCCTACGAGCAGTACTTC.

This chain connects TRBV7-9 to TRBJ1-1; a possible D gene is TRBD1 (6 bases). This CDR3 has 13 residues. CDR1 and CDR2 from the germline V gene are SEHNR and FQNEAQ (reference sequence). V was cut by 4 bases and J by 4 bases, with 10 bases left in between. The CDR3 reads CASSSEGGTEAFF. As DNA, the CDR3 is TGTGCCAGCAGCTCAGAAGGGGGCACTGAAGCTTTCTTT.

This clone was seen more than once but under ten times. CDR3 in DNA: TGTGCCAGTAGCGACCACTCCCGGACAGGGGTTGGCTACACCTTC. Protein product: CASSDHSRTGVGYTF. This chain links TRBV19 with TRBJ1-2, with TRBD1 matching 9 bases. Germline V gives CDR1 LNHDA, CDR2 SQIVND (reference sequence). The V and J ends lost 6 bases and 7 bases, in that order; junction bases with no gene match: 12. The CDR3 is 15 amino acids.

The chain has TRBV7-9 and TRBJ1-1; D not resolved. V lost 8 bases, J lost 1 base, and 11 bases lay in between. CDR3 length: 13 amino acids. Germline V gene sequence: CDR1 SEHNR, CDR2 FQNEAQ (reference sequence). Written as DNA, the CDR3 is TGTGCCAGCTACAGAACTCCGAACACTGAAGCTTTCTTT. Its translation: CASYRTPNTEAFF.

This clone was seen once. The V and J genes are TRBV5-1 and TRBJ2-3, with 8 bases that match TRBD1. Trimming took 4 bases from V and 4 from J; bases not matched to a gene: 5. The CDR3 has 14 amino acids. CDR1 is SGHRS and CDR2 is YFSETQ in the germline V gene. The CDR3 spells CASSPGQGADTQYF. The CDR3 DNA follows: TGCGCCAGCAGCCCAGGACAGGGAGCAGATACGCAGTATTTT.

This chain's CDR3 is CASSPRLAVGYEQYF. The CDR3 DNA reads as TGTGCCAGCAGCCCTCGACTAGCGGTGGGCTACGAGCAGTACTTC. V and J are TRBV9 and TRBJ2-7, with 9 bases that match TRBD2. CDR1 and CDR2 (germline): SGDLS, YYNGEE. The CDR3 consists of 15 residues. V lost 4 bases, J lost 3 bases, and 8 bases stayed unmatched.

The chain recombines TRBV6-1 with TRBJ1-2; 7 nucleotides agree with TRBD1. The germline CDR1 and CDR2 sequences are MNHNS and SASEGT. V shed 6 bases and J 1 base; nucleotides not matched to a gene: 8. The CDR3 runs to 15 residues. CDR3: CASREGRGVNYGYTF. The CDR3 DNA follows: TGTGCCAGCAGGGAGGGCAGGGGGGTTAACTATGGCTACACCTTC.

J is TRBJ2-2 and V is TRBV18; unclear D gene. The length of the CDR3 is 16 residues. Germline V gene lookup returns CDR1 KGHSH and CDR2 LQKENI. V shed 4 bases and J shed 5 bases, with 17 bases lying between them. CDR3 in amino acids: CASSRSEVLETGELFF. CDR3 nucleotides: TGTGCCAGCTCACGGAGCGAGGTCCTCGAAACCGGGGAGCTGTTTTTT. The entire variable domain, with the rest obtained from reference TRBV18 and TRBJ2-2, is as follows: NAGVMQNPRHLVRRRGQEARLRCSPMKGHSHVYWYRQLPEEGLKFMVYLQKENIIDESGMPKERFSAEFPKEGPSILRIQQVVRGDSAAYFCASSRSEVLETGELFFGEGSRLTVL.

This clone was counted a single time. The genes are TRBV27 and TRBJ2-7; possible D gene TRBD2, 6 bases. This CDR3 has 13 amino acids. Germline loops: CDR1 MNHEY, CDR2 SMNVEV (reference sequence). With 7 bases removed from V and 0 bases from J, the gap between germline ends came to 10 bases. The CDR3 here is CASMVGSSYEQYF. The CDR3 DNA is TGTGCCAGCATGGTCGGGAGCTCCTACGAGCAGTACTTC.

The chain employs TRBV15 and TRBJ1-2; D unresolved. CDR3 size: 15 residues. V dropped 0 bases and J dropped 2 bases, with 10 bases sitting between them. The germline V gene encodes CDR1 LNHNV and CDR2 YYDKDF (reference sequence). Written as DNA, the CDR3 is TGTGCCACCAGCAGAGATCGCGTAGAGAACTATGGCTACACCTTC. It yields the protein CATSRDRVENYGYTF.

The CDR3 here is CASSRQGIETEAFF. The DNA for the CDR3 is TGTGCCAGCAGTCGACAGGGGATTGAGACTGAAGCTTTCTTT. The V call is TRBV6-6, the J call TRBJ1-1, with 8 bases lining up with TRBD1. With 5 bases clipped from V and 5 bases from J, the junction kept 7 bases outside the gene matches. This CDR3 spans 14 amino acids. Germline values: CDR1 MNHNY, CDR2 SVGAGI (reference sequence).

V usage is TRBV13 and J usage is TRBJ1-1; D perhaps matches TRBD1 (6 bases). V was cut by 8 bases and J by 1 base, with 11 bases left in between. The CDR3 is 13 residues long. CDR1 and CDR2 from the germline V gene are PRHDT and FYEKMQ (reference sequence). CDR3 DNA: TGTGCCAGCGACGACAGGAGGAACACTGAAGCTTTCTTT. Translating gives CASDDRRNTEAFF.

The V gene is TRBV7-6, the J gene TRBJ2-5; weak D call: TRBD2 (6 bases). V was pared by 2 bases and J by 1 base, with 8 bases between. Per germline, CDR1 SGHVS and CDR2 FNYEAQ. The CDR3 totals 14 residues. The CDR3 DNA follows: TGTGCCAGCAGCTTATCGGGACTCCAAGAGACCCAGTACTTC. Protein product: CASSLSGLQETQYF.

V is TRBV5-4 and J is TRBJ2-1, with TRBD2 matching 8 bases. Germline lookup yields CDR1 SGHNT and CDR2 YYREEE (reference sequence). The trim removed 1 base at V and 6 bases at J, leaving 6 bases unmatched. The CDR3 spans 15 residues. The CDR3 region is CASSLQAGAVNEQFF. As DNA, the CDR3 is TGTGCCAGCAGCTTGCAAGCGGGGGCCGTCAATGAGCAGTTCTTC. The full variable domain, with the rest looked up from reference TRBV5-4 and TRBJ2-1, is ETGVTQSPTHLIKTRGQQVTLRCSSQSGHNTVSWYQQALGQGPQFIFQYYREEENGRGNFPPRFSGLQFPNYSSELNVNALELDDSALYLCASSLQAGAVNEQFFGPGTRLTVL.

V and J are TRBV5-4 and TRBJ1-2; D perhaps matches TRBD1 (5 bases). V was clipped by 3 bases and J by 0 bases, with 15 bases between them. The CDR3 has 16 residues. Germline V gene data show CDR1 as SGHNT and CDR2 as YYREEE (reference sequence). CDR3 protein: CASSWGGAESNYGYTF. As DNA, the CDR3 is TGTGCCAGCAGCTGGGGAGGGGCTGAGTCTAACTATGGCTACACCTTC.

The rearrangement links TRBV6-5 to TRBJ2-7; 7 bases are a match to TRBD1. With V trimmed by 6 bases and J by 3 bases, 11 bases remained unmatched. The length of the CDR3 is 15 residues. Germline V lookup: CDR1 MNHEY, CDR2 SVGAGI. Written as DNA, the CDR3 is TGTGCCAGCAGCCTACTTCAGGGGGACCTCTACGAGCAGTACTTC. This codes for CASSLLQGDLYEQYF.